This T cell receptor (beta chain) derives from a study of regulatory T cells in long-lasting Graves disease. Time point indicated: newly diagnosed GD, antithyroid drugs for less than 3 months. RNA isolated from PBMCs was used to make the TCR library. In building TCR beta libraries, iRepertoire HTBI primers were used together with Arm-PCR of CDR3 regions. TCRdb re-called the multiplex PCR reads through MiXCR, storing one row per CDR3 protein. The top ten hold about 8.9% of the sample, which has approximately 540,000 distinct CDR3 sequences, more than 10% seen once. This clonotype showed up many times. Trimming left V 0 bases short and J 5 bases short, with 10 bases between. CDR1 is SNHLY and CDR2 is FYNNEI in the germline V gene. This CDR3 is built from 14 residues. These same data were also listed under a study on T cells in Graves' hyperthyroidism and ophthalmopathy. Turning to that study: Graves' hyperthyroidism showing no ophthalmopathy progression within 18 months was considered stable. HTBI primers were used for first-round RT-PCR of the TCR CDR3. Blood also held most thyroid clonotypes expanded beyond 0.001.

V usage is TRBV2 and J usage is TRBJ1-1; D is unclear. The sample consisted of peripheral blood mononuclear cells (PBMCs), taken at new diagnosis, from a patient treated with antithyroid drugs. This receptor was obtained from a woman in her 30s with Graves disease. The CDR3 spells CASSEASGKTEAFF. The CDR3, as DNA: TGTGCCAGCAGTGAAGCGTCCGGGAAAACTGAAGCTTTCTTT.